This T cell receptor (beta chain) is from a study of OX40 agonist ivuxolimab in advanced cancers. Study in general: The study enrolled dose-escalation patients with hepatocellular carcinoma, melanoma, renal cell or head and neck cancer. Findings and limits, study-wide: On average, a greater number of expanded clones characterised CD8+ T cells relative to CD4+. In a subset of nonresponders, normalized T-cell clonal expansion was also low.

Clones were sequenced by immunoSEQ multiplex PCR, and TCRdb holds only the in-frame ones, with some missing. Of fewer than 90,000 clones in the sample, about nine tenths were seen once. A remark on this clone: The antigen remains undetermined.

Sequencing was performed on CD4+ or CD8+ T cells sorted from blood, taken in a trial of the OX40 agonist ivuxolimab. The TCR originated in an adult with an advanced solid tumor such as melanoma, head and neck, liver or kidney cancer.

The chain's CDR3 is CASSLGRHNEQFF. DNA for the CDR3: TGTGCCAGCAGCTTAGGCAGACACAATGAGCAGTTCTTC. The chain has TRBV5-6 and TRBJ2-1; no reliable D call. The CDR3 is 13 residues long. The germline gives CDR1 SGHDT, CDR2 YYEEEE. V shed 2 bases and J shed 5 bases, with 8 bases lying between them.